One sample yielded the 23 T cell receptor beta chains listed below, sequenced in a study of blood T cell repertoires in COVID-19. Libraries were prepared by immunoSEQ multiplex PCR; TCRdb keeps only in-frame clonotypes and omits some of them. Of around 230,000 clones in the sample, roughly 90% were seen once. Sequenced: PBMCs or T cells enriched from blood (not recorded which). The source is a woman aged 25 to 39 who had recovered from COVID-19.

The chain uses TRBV19 and TRBJ1-3; D not resolved. The CDR3 consists of 14 residues. Germline CDR1 LNHDA, CDR2 SQIVND (reference sequence). Trimming took off 7 bases at V and 0 bases at J, with 10 bases between the two ends. The CDR3 DNA reads TGTGCCAGTATGGAGCAGATCTCTGGAAACACCATATATTTT. Translated: CASMEQISGNTIYF.

This chain uses TRBV25-1 with TRBJ2-3, with 8 bases fitting TRBD1. CDR1 and CDR2 (germline): MGHDK, SYGVNS. Trimming removed 3 bases from V and 0 bases from J; junction bases left unmatched: 11. The CDR3 consists of 18 residues. CDR3 sequence (DNA): TGTGCCAGCAGTGATCATAACGGGCAGGGGGCGAGCACAGATACGCAGTATTTT. Protein sequence: CASSDHNGQGASTDTQYF.

J is TRBJ1-1 and V is TRBV23-1; 9 positions agree with TRBD1. TRBV23-1 is given ORF status, its function remaining uncertain. V shed 9 bases, J shed 10 bases, and the junction held 12 bases outside the gene matches. CDR3 length: 13 residues. In nucleotides, the CDR3 is TGCGCCAGATACCGGGACAGGGTTGAGGGAGCTTTCTTT. Its translation is CARYRDRVEGAFF.

V and J are TRBV10-1 and TRBJ2-3, with 14 bases fitting TRBD2. The ends lost 3 bases at V and 4 bases at J; junction bases unmatched: 6. The CDR3 runs 17 residues. The germline gives CDR1 WNHNN, CDR2 SYGVQD (reference sequence). The CDR3 sequence is CASSDPGTSGGSDTQYF. Here the CDR3 DNA reads TGCGCCAGCAGTGACCCCGGGACTAGCGGGGGTTCAGATACGCAGTATTTT.

This clone was seen only a few times. The chain carries TRBV5-4 and TRBJ1-6; no clear D gene. With 6 bases removed from V and 7 bases from J, the gap between germline ends came to 14 bases. This CDR3 has 14 residues. Germline V gene lookup returns CDR1 SGHNT and CDR2 YYREEE (reference sequence). The CDR3 region is CASTFQAGNSPLHF. The DNA of the CDR3 is TGTGCCAGCACCTTCCAGGCGGGGAATTCACCCCTCCACTTT.

The CDR3 spells CASSSDDRVGEQYF. The CDR3 DNA sequence: TGTGCCAGCAGCTCGGACGACAGGGTTGGGGAGCAGTACTTC. V usage is TRBV7-2 and J usage is TRBJ2-7; 7 bases agree with TRBD1. Trimming removed 4 bases from V and 7 bases from J; junction bases left unmatched: 10. The CDR3 has 14 amino acids. CDR1 is SGHTA, CDR2 FQGNSA, per germline.

The J gene is TRBJ1-2, the V gene TRBV11-2; no definite D call. This CDR3 has 14 residues. The V and J ends lost 0 bases and 3 bases respectively, with 8 bases between them. Per germline, CDR1 SGHAT and CDR2 FQNNGV. CDR3 residues: CASSLDQAYYGYTF. The CDR3 nucleotides read TGTGCCAGCAGCTTAGATCAGGCCTACTATGGCTACACCTTC.

The chain is built from TRBV4-1 and TRBJ1-4; perhaps TRBD1 as D (6 bases). Trimming took off 3 bases at V and 4 bases at J, with 9 bases between the two ends. Germline V gene sequence: CDR1 MGHRA, CDR2 YSYEKL. This CDR3 comprises 14 residues. The CDR3 sequence: CASSQGALNEKLFF. The CDR3 DNA follows: TGCGCCAGCAGCCAGGGGGCGCTTAATGAAAAACTGTTTTTT.

This clone was seen a handful of times. CDR3 DNA: TGTGCCAGCAGCCAAAGGCTTAGCGGGGGGTTGGGTGGAATGGCAGATACGCAGTATTTT. Amino acid sequence: CASSQRLSGGLGGMADTQYF. The rearrangement uses TRBV4-2 and TRBJ2-3; TRBD2 matches 10 bases. CDR3 length: 20 amino acids. In germline, CDR1 is LGHNA, CDR2 YNFKEQ. The V and J ends lost 2 bases and 4 bases, in that order; junction bases with no gene match: 18.

This chain connects TRBV7-2 to TRBJ1-3; D perhaps matches TRBD1 (5 bases). The V end lost 1 base, the J end lost 3 bases, and 16 bases lay between the germline ends. Germline V gene sequence: CDR1 SGHTA, CDR2 FQGNSA. This CDR3 spans 17 amino acids. CDR3 in amino acids: CASSLEVAGFGGNTIYF. The CDR3 region has the DNA TGTGCCAGCAGCTTAGAGGTTGCAGGGTTTGGTGGAAACACCATATATTTT.

This clone was observed a single time. The rearrangement joins TRBV19 to TRBJ2-1; weak D call: TRBD1 (5 bases). The CDR3 is 12 amino acids. Per germline, CDR1 LNHDA and CDR2 SQIVND (reference sequence). Trimming stripped 2 bases from V and 9 bases from J, with 8 bases between. CDR3 loop: CASSIQGSEQFF. CDR3 coding DNA: TGTGCCAGTAGTATACAGGGAAGTGAGCAGTTCTTC.

This sequence joins TRBV6-1 and TRBJ2-7; TRBD1 aligns across 8 bases. Losses at the gene ends were 4 bases for V and 4 bases for J; bases not matched to a gene: 12. This CDR3 is built from 16 residues. CDR1 MNHNS and CDR2 SASEGT come from the germline V gene. Here the CDR3 reads CASSGLDRGRSYEQYF. The CDR3 DNA follows: TGTGCCAGCAGTGGTTTAGACAGGGGACGGTCTTACGAGCAGTACTTC.

The chain couples TRBV6-2 or TRBV6-3 to TRBJ1-6, with unresolved D. Germline V gives CDR1 MNHEY, CDR2 SVGEGT. The CDR3 is 16 amino acids. Trimming stripped 0 bases from V and 7 bases from J, with 13 bases between. The CDR3 coding sequence is TGTGCCAGCAGTTACTCGGCAGGTAGAGCAAATTCACCCCTCCACTTT. Its protein is CASSYSAGRANSPLHF.

The chain carries TRBV19 and TRBJ1-1; TRBD1 agrees at 7 bases. This CDR3 is 17 amino acids long. The ends lost 1 base at V and 5 bases at J; junction bases unmatched: 13. The V gene's germline CDR1 is LNHDA and CDR2 SQIVND (reference sequence). The CDR3 sequence is CASSIGPAGAGGTEAFF. For the CDR3, the DNA is TGTGCCAGTAGTATAGGACCGGCTGGTGCAGGGGGAACTGAAGCTTTCTTT.

J is TRBJ1-6 and V is TRBV7-9; 8 bases fit TRBD1. In germline, CDR1 is SEHNR, CDR2 FQNEAQ (reference sequence). CDR3 length equals 16 residues. The trim removed 5 bases at V and 5 bases at J, leaving 8 bases unmatched. The CDR3 coding sequence is TGTGCCAGCAGCACAACACAGGGGGAGGATAATTCACCCCTCCACTTT. This translates into CASSTTQGEDNSPLHF.

The chain combines TRBV5-5 with TRBJ1-3, with D perhaps matching TRBD1 (5 bases). Trimming removed 0 bases from V and 3 bases from J, with 10 bases in between. The CDR3 spans 15 residues. Germline CDR1 is SGHKS and CDR2 is YYEKEE (reference sequence). CDR3 residues: CASSLDRGDGNTIYF. CDR3 DNA: TGTGCCAGCAGCTTGGATCGGGGGGATGGAAACACCATATATTTT.

The chain couples TRBV2 to TRBJ1-1; a possible D gene is TRBD1 (6 bases). The CDR3 length is 14 residues. Germline CDR1 reads SNHLY; CDR2 reads FYNNEI. Between the trimmed V and J ends, which lost 6 bases and 3 bases, there was a span of 14 bases. The CDR3 nucleotides read TGTGCCAGCAGCGGACAGCTTATGGACACTGAAGCTTTCTTT. It translates to CASSGQLMDTEAFF.

CDR3 sequence: CASSSGTVTEAFF. The CDR3 DNA sequence: TGTGCCAGCAGCTCCGGGACAGTCACTGAAGCTTTCTTT. The V gene is TRBV11-1, the J gene TRBJ1-1, with 7 bases lining up with TRBD1. This CDR3 region has 13 residues. Germline V lookup: CDR1 SGHAT, CDR2 FQDESV (reference sequence). V lost 4 bases to trimming and J lost 4 bases; unmatched junction nucleotides: 3. Combining the CDR3 with reference TRBV11-1 and TRBJ1-1 gives the whole variable domain EAEVAQSPRYKITEKSQAVAFWCDPISGHATLYWYRQILGQGPELLVQFQDESVVDDSQLPKDRFSAERLKGVDSTLKIQPAELGDSAMYLCASSSGTVTEAFFGQGTRLTVV.

V gene TRBV4-3 combines with J gene TRBJ2-6; D gene uncertain. V lost 4 bases to trimming and J lost 2 bases, with 9 bases between them. Germline V gives CDR1 LGHNA, CDR2 YSLEER. The CDR3 extends over 15 amino acids. The CDR3: CASSREQAGANVLTF. The CDR3 nucleotides read TGCGCCAGCAGCCGAGAACAAGCTGGGGCCAACGTCCTGACTTTC.

The gene calls are TRBV6-2 or TRBV6-3 and TRBJ2-1; TRBD2 matches 9 bases. CDR1 and CDR2 (germline): MNHEY, SVGEGT. The CDR3 sequence is 15 residues long. J was trimmed by 7 bases and V by 3 bases; bases with no gene match: 7. CDR3 sequence reads: CASSYRIAGVNEQFF. DNA of the CDR3: TGTGCCAGCAGTTATAGGATAGCGGGAGTGAATGAGCAGTTCTTC.

The chain combines TRBV24-1 with TRBJ1-2; maybe TRBD1 (5 bases). CDR1 KGHDR and CDR2 SFDVKD come from the germline V gene. The V end lost 4 bases, the J end lost 8 bases, and 13 bases lay between the germline ends. There are 13 residues in the CDR3. CDR3 bases: TGTGCCACCAGTGACGCCCGGAAGGGGGGCTACACCTTC. Translating it yields CATSDARKGGYTF.

V usage is TRBV7-3 and J usage is TRBJ1-1; 9 bases line up with TRBD1. CDR3 size: 15 residues. V gave up 3 bases and J gave up 4 bases; unmatched junction bases: 6. Germline V gene data show CDR1 as SGHTA and CDR2 as FQGTGA. Here the CDR3 reads CASSLGTGPGTEAFF. The CDR3 nucleotides are TGTGCCAGCAGCTTGGGGACAGGGCCCGGCACTGAAGCTTTCTTT.

The chain has TRBV20-1 and TRBJ2-7; possibly TRBD1 for D (6 bases). The germline gives CDR1 DFQATT, CDR2 SNEGSKA (reference sequence). The V gene lost 8 bases and the J gene lost 6 bases, with 14 bases spanning the gap. The CDR3 is 11 amino acids. The CDR3 nucleotides are TGCAGTCCTACAGGGCGAATCGAGCAGTACTTC. This sequence encodes CSPTGRIEQYF.